The text below deals with one TCR beta chain. The source of the sample is a study of blood T cell repertoires in COVID-19. Study context: From the United States, Italy and Spain came samples of acute and convalescent COVID-19.

Original processing methods: The assay estimated nucleated cells by amplifying reference gene primers. Profiling relied on immunoSEQ multiplex PCR, and the TCRdb table lists in-frame clones only, not all of them. V and J calls and clone size are those listed in that table; D and trimming were worked out from the DNA. The sample lists some 290,000 clones; roughly 90% were seen once. Germline lookup yields CDR1 SNHLY and CDR2 FYNNEI. The CDR3 consists of 14 residues. The V and J ends lost 6 bases and 10 bases respectively, with 18 bases between them. The V call is TRBV2, the J call TRBJ2-2, with D possibly TRBD2 on 5 matching bases. The TCR sequence derives from a woman in her forties or fifties who had recovered from COVID-19. Sequenced: peripheral blood. The CDR3 is CASRFSTGEPELFF. The CDR3 DNA reads TGTGCCAGCAGGTTTAGCACCGGGGAGCCGGAGCTGTTTTTT. The variable domain in full, with the rest retrieved from reference TRBV2 and TRBJ2-2, is EPEVTQTPSHQVTQMGQEVILRCVPISNHLYFYWYRQILGQKVEFLVSFYNNEISEKSEIFDDQFSVERPDGSNFTLKIRSTKLEDSAMYFCASRFSTGEPELFFGEGSRLTVL.